This T cell receptor beta chain came from a study of T-cell memory formation after mild COVID-19 (dated by TCRdb to the early 2020s). For the study in its entirety: Most TCR sequence clusters were specific to one of the two donors. Two young, previously healthy adult volunteers made up the cohort, one male and one female. In a couple of donors, T-cell clones that expanded and contracted after mild COVID-19 were followed by sequencing TCRalpha and TCRbeta repertoires longitudinally.

What the authors observed across the whole study: Contracting CD4+ clones appeared mostly in the CM and EM memory subsets, whereas CD8+ clones were enriched in EMRA. SARS-CoV-2 specificity was not confirmed for the second-wave clones peaking on day 37. Some responding clones were detected in pre-infection memory, which suggested that pre-existing cross-reactive memory T cells had joined the SARS-CoV-2 response. Clones that contracted from day 15 to 85 showed balanced CD4/CD8 phenotypes, whereas a second wave of clones that expanded from day 15 to 37 leaned towards CD4+. Only a couple of mild cases were covered by the study, and larger cohorts that include severe cases with pre-infection samples were considered necessary.

With respect to this clonotype: It lacks a known antigen. Per-nucleotide qualities are absent, and no much larger clonotype sits a single base away.

The sequencer listed for this sample is Illumina NovaSeq 6000. Using 5'RACE with constant-segment primers, TCRalpha and TCRbeta cDNA libraries were constructed, with sample barcodes and unique molecular identifiers added in the process. Trizol reagent was used to extract RNA from every sample. Libraries were amplified in two PCR steps, with a second sample barcode and Illumina TruSeq adapters added in the second step. Libraries were sequenced on an Illumina NovaSeq with 2 x 150 bp paired-end reads. The published analysis was carried out like this. Reads were demultiplexed and collapsed into UMI-guided consensus sequences with migec v1.2.7. Using mixcr v2.1.11, UMI consensuses were aligned to TRA and TRB V and J templates and then assembled into clonotypes. Expanded or contracted clonotypes were those called significant by both edgeR and NoisET, with noise models trained on biological replicates. For edgeR calls, a false discovery rate-adjusted p below 0.01 and a log2 fold-change threshold of 1 were applied. As an exploratory analysis of dynamics, max-normalized trajectories of the 1000 most abundant clonotypes were examined with PCA combined with hierarchical clustering. Each responding clone was given a CD4 or CD8 phenotype based on the CD4+ and CD8+ repertoires, which had been sequenced separately. TCRdb cleaned the public reads at Q25 with fastp, built clones with MiXCR and kept in-frame beta chains. Entries that share a CDR3 protein sequence are merged under the most common genes and DNA. The authors' filters were not applied to this entry. Within this sample are 450,000 to 650,000 distinct CDR3 sequences, with roughly a fifth of them counted one time only. About 8.4% of the sample is taken by the ten largest.

Ficoll-Paque density gradient centrifugation was used to isolate PBMCs. This TCR derives from an adult woman who had mild COVID-19 (a few samples of this study predate the infection). The sample titles of this study are shuffled in the database, so cell type and time point are left out; the donor was told from shared clones. Sequenced sample: PBMCs or a T cell subset sorted from them (not recorded which).

The CDR3 is CSARPPLGDGEQYF. In nucleotide form, the sequence is TGCAGTGCTAGACCCCCTCTAGGGGACGGCGAGCAGTACTTC. In this chain, TRBV20-1 is recombined with TRBJ2-7; the D call is possibly TRBD1 or TRBD2, each sharing 5 bases. CDR1 and CDR2 (DFQATT, SNEGSKA) derive from the germline V gene (reference sequence). The junction shows trimming of 2 bases on V and 6 bases on J, plus 17 bases between the germline ends. There are 14 amino acids in the CDR3, from cysteine to phenylalanine inclusive. Left in the record is the CDR3 DNA by itself, 42 bases read in frame from the first base.